In this sample, the clone carrying this T cell receptor (beta chain) turned up many times. The sample comes from a study of neurological immune-mediated disorders. Germline CDR1 and CDR2: SGHDN and FVKESK. The germline V and J ends were trimmed by 0 bases and 10 bases, with 12 bases remaining between them. The CDR3 contains 14 residues. TCRdb re-called the 5' RACE reads with MiXCR, one entry per CDR3 protein. This sample has under 30,000 distinct CDR3 sequences, with around an eighth found just once. This chain links TRBV14 with TRBJ1-4; weak D call: TRBD1 (6 bases). The sample consisted of PBMCs. This clonotype originated in a woman aged 40 to 49 with HTLV-1-associated myelopathy (HAM/TSP). As DNA, the CDR3 is TGTGCCAGCAGCCAAGACAGGGGATTTGGAAAACTGTTTTTT. Translated: CASSQDRGFGKLFF.